This T cell receptor beta chain was sequenced during a study of T cell responses to AZD1222 COVID-19 vaccine. Trimming pared 1 base from V and 0 bases from J, leaving 4 bases between. The CDR3 extends over 14 amino acids. CDR1 SGHVS and CDR2 FQNEAQ come from the germline V gene. The data were produced by immunoSEQ multiplex PCR, yet TCRdb's version contains in-frame clones alone and is incomplete. Here the sample spans around 180,000 clones, around 89% being singletons. This chain links TRBV7-8 with TRBJ1-5; D unresolved. This TCR came from an adult in good health. Material: peripheral blood, obtained on day 0 of AZD1222 vaccination. CDR3 bases: TGTGCCAGCAGCTTAGGTGATAGCAATCAGCCCCAGCATTTT. Amino acids: CASSLGDSNQPQHF.